The rows below give T cell receptor beta chains drawn from one sample of a study of OX40 agonist ivuxolimab in advanced cancers. Clones were sequenced by immunoSEQ multiplex PCR, and TCRdb holds only the in-frame ones, with some missing. The table records roughly 72,000 clones, 80% to 90% of them present only once. The specimen was CD4+ or CD8+ T cells sorted from blood, collected in a trial of the OX40 agonist ivuxolimab. These receptors were taken from an adult with an advanced solid tumor such as melanoma, head and neck, liver or kidney cancer. Both conserved end residues are part of each CDR3. D genes are given only for firm matches. Clone size appears in some rows only: once, few, many, or a class for an expanded clone.

TRBJ1-4 - TRBV5-1 - TGCGCCAGCAGCTTGTGGGGCAGCCAGGGAAATGAAAAACTGTTTTTT CASSLWGSQGNEKLFF
TRBJ2-1 - TRBV19 TRBD1 TGTGCCAGTGGGGGACAGGGGGCCGGTGAGCAGTTCTTC CASGGQGAGEQFF
TRBJ2-7 - TRBV27 TRBD2 TGTGCCAGCCGGATTAGCGGGACCTACGAGCAGTACTTC CASRISGTYEQYF
TRBJ2-3 once TRBV5-1 - TGCGCCAGCAGCTTGGCCTCGGGCACAGAAGCAACAGATACGCAGTATTTT CASSLASGTEATDTQYF
TRBJ2-2 - TRBV5-1 TRBD2 TGCGCCAGCAGGACCGCCGGGACTACAAACACCGGGGAGCTGTTTTTT CASRTAGTTNTGELFF
TRBJ2-5 - TRBV18 - TGTGCCAGCTCACCAGCCGCCAAGTCAGAGACCCAGTACTTC CASSPAAKSETQYF
TRBJ2-1 - TRBV27 TRBD2 TGTGCCAGCAGTTTATGGGGGGGATCCTCCGACGAGCAGTTCTTC CASSLWGGSSDEQFF
TRBJ2-7 - TRBV5-6 - TGTGCCAGCAGCTTGAGGAGGACATCCTACGAGCAGTACTTC CASSLRRTSYEQYF
TRBJ1-4 - TRBV11-3 - TGTGCCAGCAGCTTAGGGCTCGGTCATACCAAAGATGAAAAACTGTTTTTT CASSLGLGHTKDEKLFF
TRBJ2-7 - TRBV6-1 - TGTGCCAGCAGTAAACCGCCCAGCGAGCAGTACTTC CASSKPPSEQYF
TRBJ2-5 - TRBV19 TRBD2 TGTGCCAGTAGTAGCGGGGGGGCGGGCCCGAGGGAGACCCAGTACTTC CASSSGGAGPRETQYF
TRBJ1-1 - TRBV5-4 - TGTGCCAGCAGTTCTATCGGGCCTAACACTGAAGCTTTCTTT CASSSIGPNTEAFF
TRBJ2-3 - TRBV27 - TGTGCCAGCAGTTTGAACAGGGAGGGTACGCAGTATTTT CASSLNREGTQYF
TRBJ2-7 - TRBV5-1 - TGCGCCAGCAGCTTGGCCTACGAGCAGTACTTC CASSLAYEQYF
TRBJ2-5 - TRBV5-1 TRBD1 TGCGCCAGCAGCGCCCGGGACAGGGGAGAGACCCAGTACTTC CASSARDRGETQYF
TRBJ2-5 - TRBV19 TRBD2 TGTGCCAGTAGTCCCACTAGCGGGGGGGCCTCCCAAGAGACCCAGTACTTC CASSPTSGGASQETQYF
TRBJ2-1 - TRBV9 TRBD2 TGTGCCAGCAGCCTTAGCGGGAGGGAGGGAAATGAGCAGTTCTTC CASSLSGREGNEQFF
TRBJ2-4 - TRBV18 TRBD1 TGTGCCAGCTCACCTGACAGGGAATACATTCAGTACTTC CASSPDREYIQYF
TRBJ2-7 - TRBV5-6 TRBD2 TGTGCCAGCAGCTTTAGCGGGAGTGCAGGAGAGCAGTACTTC CASSFSGSAGEQYF
TRBJ1-5 - TRBV6-1 - TGTGCCAGCAGTGCTACAGGGACCAGTTATAGCAATCAGCCCCAGCATTTT CASSATGTSYSNQPQHF
TRBJ2-7 - TRBV11-2 - TGTGCCAGCAGCCTTTCCGGGACCTCAAAAGGCGAGCAGTACTTC CASSLSGTSKGEQYF
TRBJ2-1 once TRBV29-1 - TGCAGCGTTGAAAATCCTAGCGTATCCTACAATGAGCAGTTCTTC CSVENPSVSYNEQFF
TRBJ2-5 once TRBV28 TRBD2 TGTGCCAGCAGTTCCCCGACAGCGGGGGAAGAGACCCAGTACTTC CASSSPTAGEETQYF
TRBJ2-1 - TRBV5-6 - TGTGCCAGCAGCTTGGTGACGAGCTCCTACAATGAGCAGTTCTTC CASSLVTSSYNEQFF
TRBJ2-5 - TRBV5-1 - TGCGCCAGCAGCTTGGCTGTCGCGGAAGAGACCCAGTACTTC CASSLAVAEETQYF
TRBJ1-4 - TRBV9 - TGTGCCAGCAGCTTCTCAGGTACACGGGAAAAACTGTTTTTT CASSFSGTREKLFF
TRBJ2-4 - TRBV7-9 - TGTGCCAGCAGCTTAGCCCCAGGCACCCAAAACATTCAGTACTTC CASSLAPGTQNIQYF